The TCR beta chain described here comes from a study of blood T cell repertoires in COVID-19. Background on the study: Samples came from the United States, Italy and Spain, spanning acute and convalescent COVID-19. T cells, B-cell-depleted T cells, or PBMCs supplied cDNA or gDNA.

Per germline, CDR1 MNHEY and CDR2 SVGEGT. V was clipped by 2 bases and J by 2 bases; unmatched bases: 5. CDR3 length equals 16 residues. Original data processing: Reference gene primer amplification gave nucleated cell count estimates. Profiled with immunoSEQ multiplex PCR; TCRdb holds only in-frame clones, not every one. The DNA gave D and trimming, while V, J and clone size come from that table. Of more than 200,000 clones listed, around 89% are singletons. The sequence was collected from a man between 65 and 85 years old with acute or convalescent COVID-19. The rearrangement uses TRBV6-2 or TRBV6-3 and TRBJ2-3; 9 nucleotides align to TRBD2. Sequenced material: peripheral blood. This CDR3 reads CASSYRLADYTDTQYF. CDR3 nucleotides: TGTGCCAGCAGTTACAGACTAGCGGACTACACAGATACGCAGTATTTT.